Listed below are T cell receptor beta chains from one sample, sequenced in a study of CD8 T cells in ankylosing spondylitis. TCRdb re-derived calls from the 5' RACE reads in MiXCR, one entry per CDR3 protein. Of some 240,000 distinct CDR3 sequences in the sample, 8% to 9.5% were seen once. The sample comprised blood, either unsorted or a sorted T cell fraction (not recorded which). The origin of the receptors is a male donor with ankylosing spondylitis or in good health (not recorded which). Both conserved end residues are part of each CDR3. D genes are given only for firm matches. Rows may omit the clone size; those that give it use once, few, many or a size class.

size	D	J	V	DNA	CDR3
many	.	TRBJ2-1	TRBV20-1	TGCAGTGCTAGAGATAGGTTCTATGAGCAGTTCTTC	CSARDRFYEQFF
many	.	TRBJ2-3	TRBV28	TGTGCCAGCAGTCCTCCGATCTCTAGGGCCTATACGCAGTATTTT	CASSPPISRAYTQYF
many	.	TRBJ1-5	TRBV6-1	TGTGCCAGCAGTGAAGCAAGGGGAAGGAGCAATCAGCCCCAGCATTTT	CASSEARGRSNQPQHF
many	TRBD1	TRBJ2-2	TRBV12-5	TGTGCTAGTGGTTCCCCAACCGGGACAGCCGCGAACACCGGGGAGCTGTTTTTT	CASGSPTGTAANTGELFF
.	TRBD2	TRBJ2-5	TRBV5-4	TGTGCCAGCAGCATGGTTAGCGGGCCTAGTGAGACCCAGTACTTC	CASSMVSGPSETQYF
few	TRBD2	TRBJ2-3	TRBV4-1	TGCGCCAGCAGCGTACTAGCGGGAGAGTCAGATACGCAGTATTTT	CASSVLAGESDTQYF
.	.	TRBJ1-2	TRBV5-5	TGTGCCAGCAGCTCCAGGGTTAACTATGGCTACACCTTC	CASSSRVNYGYTF
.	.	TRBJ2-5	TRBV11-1	TGTGCCAGCAGCTTCTCCTCGTCCCCGGAGACCCAGTACTTC	CASSFSSSPETQYF
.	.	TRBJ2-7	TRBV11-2	TGTGCCAGCAGCTTTTCTACGGGAAATGAGCAGTACTTC	CASSFSTGNEQYF
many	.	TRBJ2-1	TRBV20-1	TGCAGTGCTAGAGATGTCCCAGGGTGGTGGAATGAGCAGTTCTTC	CSARDVPGWWNEQFF
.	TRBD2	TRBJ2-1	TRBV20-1	TGCTGTGCCGGGGGACTAGCGGGGGGGTTATTCCATGAGCAGTTCTTC	CCAGGLAGGLFHEQFF
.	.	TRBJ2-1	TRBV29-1	TGCAGCGTTGAAGATCAGTGGGGCGGGTTCGGCTCCTACAATGAGCAGTTCTTC	CSVEDQWGGFGSYNEQFF
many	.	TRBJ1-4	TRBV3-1	TGTGCCAGCAGCCTGCTAGGGGGGGTTAATGAAAAACTGTTTTTT	CASSLLGGVNEKLFF
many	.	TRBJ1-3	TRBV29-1	TGCAGCGTTGAAGGCCAGGGGAGCTCTGGAAACACCATATATTTT	CSVEGQGSSGNTIYF
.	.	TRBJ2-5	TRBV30	TGTGCCTGGAGTGTATCTAGGACGGATGGCAGGGGCCAGTACTTC	CAWSVSRTDGRGQYF
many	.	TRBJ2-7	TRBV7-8	TGTGCCAGCAGCTTAGAGCACGGGCCGCAGAGGTCCTACGAGCAGTACTTC	CASSLEHGPQRSYEQYF
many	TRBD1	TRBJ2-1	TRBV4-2	TGTGCCAGCAGCCAGGAGGCACAGGGGGATGAGCAGTTCTTC	CASSQEAQGDEQFF
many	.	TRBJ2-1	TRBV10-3	TGTGCCATCAGTGAGGGCCTCGCCTCACTAGGGATGTACAATGAGCAGTTCTTC	CAISEGLASLGMYNEQFF
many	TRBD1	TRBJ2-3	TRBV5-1	TGCGCCAGCAGCTACTGGGACAGGAGCACAGATACGCAGTATTTT	CASSYWDRSTDTQYF
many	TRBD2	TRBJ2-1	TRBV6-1	TGTGCCAGCAGTGAGACTAGCGGATTCTCCTACAATGAGCAGTTCTTC	CASSETSGFSYNEQFF
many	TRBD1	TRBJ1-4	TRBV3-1	TGTGCCAGCAGCCCCCCCGACAGGGAGGGTGAAAAACTGTTTTTT	CASSPPDREGEKLFF
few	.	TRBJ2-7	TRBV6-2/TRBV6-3	TGTGCCACGATGGACGGAGGCTACGAGCAGTACTTC	CATMDGGYEQYF
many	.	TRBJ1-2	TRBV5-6	TGTGCCAGCAGCCTAGGACAGATCTATGGCTACACCTTC	CASSLGQIYGYTF
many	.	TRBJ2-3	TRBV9	TGTGCCAGCAGCGGAGCCGGGACGGGGAAATGGACGCAGTATTTT	CASSGAGTGKWTQYF
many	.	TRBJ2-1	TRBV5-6	TGTGCCAGCAGCTCAATACAGGGAAATGAGCAGTTCTTC	CASSSIQGNEQFF
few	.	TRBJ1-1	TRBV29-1	TGCAGCGTTATGCCGGGAGTTAATACTGAAGCTTTCTTT	CSVMPGVNTEAFF
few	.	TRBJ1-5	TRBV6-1	TGTGCCAGCAGAGACATTGGCAGGGGAGGGGATCAGCCCCAGCATTTT	CASRDIGRGGDQPQHF
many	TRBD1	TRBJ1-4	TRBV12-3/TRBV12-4	TGTGCCAGCAGTTTAGGCCGCGACAGGGTGGGAGAAAAACTGTTTTTT	CASSLGRDRVGEKLFF
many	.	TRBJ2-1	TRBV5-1	TGCGCCAGCAGCTTTGGCGATGAGCAGTTCTTC	CASSFGDEQFF
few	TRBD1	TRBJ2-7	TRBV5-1	TGCGCCAGCAGCTTGGTTCAGGGGGCACTCGAGCAGTACTTC	CASSLVQGALEQYF
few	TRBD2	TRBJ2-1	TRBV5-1	TGCGCCTCCCAGACTAGCGGGATCAATGAGCAGTTCTTC	CASQTSGINEQFF
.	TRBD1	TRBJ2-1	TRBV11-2	TGTGCCAGCAGCTTGGGGACAGGGCGCCCTGAAAGCTCCTACAATGAGCAGTTCTTC	CASSLGTGRPESSYNEQFF
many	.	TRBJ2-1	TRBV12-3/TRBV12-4	TGTGCCAGCAGTGAGAGGAATGAGCAGTTCTTC	CASSERNEQFF
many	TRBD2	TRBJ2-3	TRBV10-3	TGTGCCATCAGTGCCACCAGAGCGGGGGGGGAGCTGCGCGATACGCAGTATTTT	CAISATRAGGELRDTQYF